The 15 T cell receptor beta chains below were found in one sample sequenced in a study of T-cell memory formation after mild COVID-19. MiXCR, applied by TCRdb to the 5' RACE reads, yields one record per CDR3 protein. The sample lists 300,000 to 350,000 distinct CDR3 sequences; approximately 19% were seen once. The sequenced material came from PBMCs or a T cell subset sorted from them (not recorded which). These receptors came from a man aged 18 to 29 who had mild COVID-19 (a few samples of this study predate the infection). Cell type and time point are not known.

In this sample, this clonotype turned up many times. At one end, the junction sequence differs from germline, possibly due to a read error. The V and J genes are TRBV7-9 and TRBJ2-5; D call uncertain. CDR1 and CDR2 from the germline V gene are SEHNR and FQNEAQ (reference sequence). The CDR3 contains 10 residues. The CDR3 sequence is CASHQETQYF. The DNA of the CDR3 is TGTGCCAGCCACCAGGAGACCCAGTACTTC.

The gene calls are TRBV6-5 and TRBJ1-4; no clear D. Germline-derived CDR1 and CDR2 are MNHEY and SVGAGI. This CDR3 comprises 14 residues. V lost 6 bases, J lost 2 bases, and 10 bases lay in between. Written as DNA, the CDR3 is TGTGCCAGCAGGACGTATAGGACTAATGAAAAACTGTTTTTT. Translation: CASRTYRTNEKLFF.

This clonotype was detected a few times. The chain employs TRBV7-2 and TRBJ2-1; D is undetermined. Deletions cut 2 bases from V and 13 bases from J, with 15 bases between. The CDR3 has 13 residues. Germline V gene lookup returns CDR1 SGHTA and CDR2 FQGNSA. CDR3 loop: CASSLNAANSQFF. CDR3 nucleotides: TGTGCCAGCAGCTTAAATGCGGCCAATTCCCAGTTCTTC. Drawing the rest from reference TRBV7-2 and TRBJ2-1, the complete variable domain is GAGVSQSPSNKVTEKGKDVELRCDPISGHTALYWYRQSLGQGLEFLIYFQGNSAPDKSGLPSDRFSAERTGGSVSTLTIQRTQQEDSAVYLCASSLNAANSQFFGPGTRLTVL.

The J gene is TRBJ1-5, the V gene TRBV7-2; 7 bases are shared with TRBD1. The CDR3 totals 16 residues. The germline V gene has CDR1 SGHTA and CDR2 FQGNSA. V trimming: 1 base; J trimming: 4 bases; junction bases outside the gene matches: 7. The DNA for the CDR3 is TGTGCCAGCAGCTTAGGGGGGGGACAGCTAAATCAGCCCCAGCATTTT. Its protein product is CASSLGGGQLNQPQHF.

This clonotype was observed a handful of times. The chain links TRBV11-1 to TRBJ2-7, with 9 nucleotides matching TRBD2. The CDR3 sequence is 15 residues long. The germline V gene encodes CDR1 SGHAT and CDR2 FQDESV (reference sequence). With V trimmed by 2 bases and J by 7 bases, 9 bases remained unmatched. CDR3 DNA sequence: TGTGCCAGCAGCTTATTAAGCGGGGGGCCAGGGGAGCAGTACGTC. It yields the protein CASSLLSGGPGEQYV.

This clonotype has more than one count but fewer than ten. V usage is TRBV5-1 and J usage is TRBJ2-7; D tentatively fits TRBD1 or TRBD2 (5 bases each). CDR3 size: 13 residues. Looked up from germline, CDR1 is SGHRS and CDR2 is YFSETQ. Trimming pared 6 bases from V and 2 bases from J, leaving 12 bases between. This CDR3 reads CASTYGATYEQYF. The CDR3 DNA reads as TGCGCCAGCACCTACGGGGCCACCTACGAGCAGTACTTC.

Ten or more counts support this clonotype. V gene TRBV7-3 combines with J gene TRBJ2-3; D tentatively fits TRBD1 or TRBD2 (6 bases each). The germline CDR1 and CDR2 sequences are SGHTA and FQGTGA. V lost 1 base and J 4 bases, leaving 12 bases between the germline ends. The length of the CDR3 is 15 residues. The CDR3 protein is CASSLMGGAADTQYF. CDR3 bases: TGTGCCAGCAGCTTAATGGGGGGCGCCGCAGATACGCAGTATTTT.

This clonotype has just a few counts. The rearrangement uses TRBV5-5 and TRBJ2-7; TRBD1 aligns across 8 bases. From germline, CDR1 is SGHKS and CDR2 YYEKEE (reference sequence). The V gene end was trimmed by 3 bases and the J gene end by 3 bases; junction bases not matched to a gene: 5. The CDR3 runs 14 residues. The CDR3 bases are TGTGCCAGCAGCTCGCCGGACAGGGTCTACGAGCAGTACTTC. Translation: CASSSPDRVYEQYF.

This clonotype was picked up a small number of times. The genes are TRBV5-1 and TRBJ1-5; D not certain. Germline assignment: CDR1 SGHRS and CDR2 YFSETQ. Trimming took off 4 bases at V and 0 bases at J, with 20 bases between the two ends. This CDR3 spans 18 amino acids. This CDR3 is CASSRSPRRRYSNQPQHF. CDR3 nucleotide sequence: TGCGCCAGCAGCCGTAGCCCCAGGCGCCGATATAGCAATCAGCCCCAGCATTTT.

The chain uses TRBV5-5 and TRBJ2-7; no reliable D call. The CDR3 length is 13 residues. Trimming shortened V by 2 bases and J by 2 bases, and 8 bases separated the two germline ends. Germline assignment: CDR1 SGHKS and CDR2 YYEKEE (reference sequence). The CDR3 DNA follows: TGTGCCAGCAGCTTCTGGGATACCTACGAGCAGTACTTC. Its protein product is CASSFWDTYEQYF.

Many counts were recorded for this clonotype. The chain carries TRBV5-5 and TRBJ1-2, with 9 bases lining up with TRBD1. The CDR3 length is 13 residues. Germline CDR1 and CDR2: SGHKS and YYEKEE (reference sequence). Trimming removed 4 bases from V and 8 bases from J; junction bases left unmatched: 6. For the CDR3, the DNA is TGTGCCAGCAGCACAACAGGGGGCGGAGGCTACACCTTC. Amino acids: CASSTTGGGGYTF.

The chain is built from TRBV6-5 and TRBJ1-2; no clear D gene. V lost 2 bases and J lost 8, with 12 bases in between. Germline values: CDR1 MNHEY, CDR2 SVGAGI. This CDR3 has 13 amino acids. The CDR3 here is CASSYTDGTGYTF. As DNA, the CDR3 is TGTGCCAGCAGTTACACAGATGGCACCGGCTACACCTTC.

V is TRBV6-5 and J is TRBJ1-4, with D uncertain. With 5 bases removed from V and 0 bases from J, the gap between germline ends came to 10 bases. The germline V gene encodes CDR1 MNHEY and CDR2 SVGAGI. CDR3 size: 15 residues. The CDR3 spells CASSPAWATNEKLFF. CDR3 DNA sequence: TGTGCCAGCAGTCCCGCCTGGGCAACTAATGAAAAACTGTTTTTT.

The rearrangement links TRBV7-2 to TRBJ1-3; 8 nucleotides align to TRBD1. This CDR3 has 15 residues. In germline, CDR1 is SGHTA, CDR2 FQGNSA. V lost 5 bases and J lost 0; bases outside the gene matches: 3. CDR3 bases: TGTGCCAGCAGCCAAGGACAGGGCTCTGGAAACACCATATATTTT. Translation gives CASSQGQGSGNTIYF.

This clonotype has a count of ten or more. This sequence joins TRBV15 and TRBJ1-1; 9 bases line up with TRBD1. Germline V gene data show CDR1 as LNHNV and CDR2 as YYDKDF (reference sequence). Unmatched junction bases numbered 10, after V lost 4 bases and J lost 10 bases. This CDR3 has 14 residues. The CDR3 region is CATSTGQGIWRAFF. As DNA, the CDR3 is TGTGCCACCAGCACCGGACAGGGGATCTGGCGAGCTTTCTTT.